The 18 T cell receptor beta chains presented below share a single source sample, sequenced in a study of regulatory T cells in long-lasting Graves disease. TCR beta libraries were built with iRepertoire HTBI primers and Arm-PCR of CDR3 regions. TCRdb re-derived calls from the multiplex PCR reads in MiXCR, one entry per CDR3 protein. Here the sample spans around 360,000 distinct CDR3 sequences, 16% being singletons. Time point in this sample: newly diagnosed GD, antithyroid drugs for less than 3 months. Scientists built the TCR library using RNA that was extracted from PBMCs. This sample was also put to use in a study of T cells in Graves' hyperthyroidism and ophthalmopathy.

The specimen was peripheral blood mononuclear cells (PBMCs), collected at new diagnosis, from a patient treated with antithyroid drugs. The receptors originated from a woman under 30 with Graves disease.

This clonotype was seen repeatedly, ten times or more. The chain is built from TRBV28 and TRBJ1-4; D call uncertain. The ends were cut back, 3 bases at V and 5 bases at J, with 10 bases in the middle. The CDR3 totals 14 residues. Germline V gives CDR1 MDHEN, CDR2 SYDVKM. In nucleotides, the CDR3 is TGTGCCAGCAGTTTGGGCCAGATAAATGAAAAACTGTTTTTT. Translation gives CASSLGQINEKLFF.

This clonotype showed up many times. The chain has TRBV10-2 and TRBJ1-2; D is uncertain. Germline V lookup: CDR1 WSHSY, CDR2 SAAADI. The CDR3 runs 14 residues. V lost 5 bases and J 0 bases, leaving 10 bases between the germline ends. The CDR3 sequence: CASSLAEANYGYTF. As DNA, the CDR3 is TGCGCCAGCAGTCTGGCGGAGGCTAACTATGGCTACACCTTC.

This clonotype was recorded many times. The chain carries TRBV5-6 and TRBJ2-7, with TRBD1 matching over 8 bases. Losses at the gene ends were 0 bases for V and 7 bases for J; bases not matched to a gene: 9. The germline V gene has CDR1 SGHDT and CDR2 YYEEEE. The CDR3 is made up of 15 amino acids. The CDR3 region is CASSLVARGQQEQYF. The CDR3 DNA follows: TGTGCCAGCAGCTTGGTAGCCAGGGGGCAGCAGGAGCAGTACTTC.

This clonotype was seen a handful of times. The chain joins TRBV4-1 to TRBJ1-1; D gene uncertain. The germline CDR1 and CDR2 sequences are MGHRA and YSYEKL. The germline V and J ends were trimmed by 4 bases and 1 base, with 7 bases remaining between them. The CDR3 has 13 residues. CDR3 loop: CASSRERNTEAFF. Written as DNA, the CDR3 is TGCGCCAGCAGCCGTGAGCGGAACACTGAAGCTTTCTTT.

Comments on this clonotype: A much larger clone lies a single base off, so this may be a read error. J is TRBJ1-2 and V is TRBV5-1, with 7 bases matching TRBD1. The germline V gene has CDR1 SGHRS and CDR2 YFSETQ. This CDR3 is 15 amino acids long. Germline trimming cut 0 bases from V and 4 bases from J; bases unmatched to any gene: 6. CDR3 coding DNA: TGCGCCAGCAGCTTGGGACAGGGCAGGGTCTATGGCTACACCTTC. It specifies CASSLGQGRVYGYTF.

This clonotype was detected many times. The J gene is TRBJ2-7, the V gene TRBV3-1; 8 bases map to TRBD1. J lost 6 bases, V lost 3 bases, and 4 bases had no gene match. The CDR3 has 13 amino acids. Germline V CDR1 and CDR2: LGHDT, YNNKEL (reference sequence). The chain's CDR3 is CASSHNTGGEQYF. The CDR3 bases are TGTGCCAGCAGCCATAACACAGGGGGCGAGCAGTACTTC.

Ten or more counts support this clonotype. The J gene is TRBJ1-5, the V gene TRBV6-1; TRBD1 agrees at 7 bases. J gave up 1 base and V 5 bases, and 8 bases lay outside the gene matches. Germline CDR1 and CDR2: MNHNS and SASEGT. CDR3 length: 16 residues. The CDR3 DNA reads as TGTGCCAGCAGTCGCCCGAGACAGGGCAGCAATCAGCCCCAGCATTTT. Residues: CASSRPRQGSNQPQHF.

This clonotype was counted ten times or more. The V and J genes are TRBV11-3 and TRBJ2-3, with D possibly being TRBD2 (6 bases). The CDR3 extends over 15 amino acids. In germline, CDR1 is SGHNT, CDR2 YENEEA. V was cut by 4 bases and J by 1 base, with 12 bases left in between. CDR3 sequence: CASSSIADRTDTQYF. The CDR3 DNA is TGTGCCAGCAGCTCTATAGCGGACCGCACAGATACGCAGTATTTT. The full variable domain, its missing parts supplied by reference TRBV11-3 and TRBJ2-3, is EAGVVQSPRYKIIEKKQPVAFWCNPISGHNTLYWYLQNLGQGPELLIRYENEEAVDDSQLPKDRFSAERLKGVDSTLKIQPAELGDSAVYLCASSSIADRTDTQYFGPGTRLTVL.

In regard to this clonotype: The germline gene is not matched at one end of the junction; a read error may be the cause. The CDR3 protein is CASSYSIGTSGRNEQLF. CDR3 nucleotides: TGTGCCAGCAGTTACTCGATCGGGACTAGCGGGAGAAATGAGCAGCTCTTC. The chain couples TRBV28 to TRBJ2-1, with TRBD2 matching 14 bases. This CDR3 contains 17 residues. CDR1 and CDR2 (germline): MDHEN, SYDVKM.

This clonotype was counted ten times or more. This chain uses TRBV12-3 or TRBV12-4 with TRBJ1-5, with D unresolved. This CDR3 comprises 12 residues. V lost 5 bases, J lost 0 bases, and 2 bases lay in between. CDR3 sequence: CASSTSNQPQHF. The DNA for the CDR3 is TGTGCCAGCAGTACTAGCAATCAGCCCCAGCATTTT.

This clonotype has more than one count but fewer than ten. The chain combines TRBV6-2 or TRBV6-3 with TRBJ1-1; D might be TRBD1 (6 bases). Germline V gives CDR1 MNHEY, CDR2 SVGEGT. The CDR3 runs 13 residues. The ends were cut back, 10 bases at V and 0 bases at J, with 12 bases in the middle. CDR3 region: CATADSMNTEAFF. The DNA for the CDR3 is TGTGCCACCGCGGACAGCATGAACACTGAAGCTTTCTTT.

This clonotype was counted many times. This chain connects TRBV27 to TRBJ2-1; perhaps TRBD1 as D (5 bases). The CDR3 totals 14 residues. Per germline, CDR1 MNHEY and CDR2 SMNVEV (reference sequence). Trimming took off 4 bases at V and 5 bases at J, with 12 bases between the two ends. CDR3 sequence: CASSYLDKDNEQFF. Here the CDR3 DNA reads TGTGCCAGCAGTTACCTGGACAAAGACAATGAGCAGTTCTTC.

The chain is built from TRBV6-2 or TRBV6-3 and TRBJ1-2; 7 bases are shared with TRBD1. The CDR3 consists of 14 residues. Germline assignment: CDR1 MNHEY and CDR2 SVGEGT. V gave up 4 bases and J gave up 7 bases; unmatched junction bases: 9. CDR3 nucleotide sequence: TGTGCCAGCAGTTCAGGGGGAAGGGAACGTGGCTACACCTTC. Translated, it gives CASSSGGRERGYTF.

This clonotype came up many times. The junction departs from the called germline gene at one end, perhaps through a read error. The chain links TRBV5-1 to TRBJ2-3; a weak D match, TRBD2 (6 bases). This CDR3 spans 15 amino acids. The germline gives CDR1 SGHRS, CDR2 YFSETQ. Written as DNA, the CDR3 is TGTGCCAGCAGTTTAGACGGGACTAGCACAGATACGCAGTATTTT. Amino acids: CASSLDGTSTDTQYF.

In its sample, this clonotype was seen many times. The V call is TRBV9, the J call TRBJ1-2, with 7 nucleotides matching TRBD1. Germline trimming cut 3 bases from V and 5 bases from J; bases unmatched to any gene: 4. Germline assignment: CDR1 SGDLS and CDR2 YYNGEE. This CDR3 is 13 amino acids long. The DNA of the CDR3 is TGTGCCAGCAGCGCAACAGGGGTATATGGCTACACCTTC. Amino acid sequence: CASSATGVYGYTF.

This clonotype has only a few counts. With a much larger clone just one base away, this may be a read error. This chain uses TRBV24-1 with TRBJ2-3, with TRBD2 matching over 11 bases. The V segment lost 3 bases and the J segment 5 bases; nucleotides outside the gene matches: 9. Looked up from germline, CDR1 is KGHDR and CDR2 is SFDVKD. The CDR3 is 17 residues long. DNA of the CDR3: TGTGCCACCAGTGATCCACTAGCGGGGGCTGACATAGATACGCAGTATTTT. Encoded protein: CATSDPLAGADIDTQYF.

In its sample, this clonotype was seen a few times. This chain uses TRBV29-1 with TRBJ1-1; no clear D. The CDR3 totals 12 residues. V was shortened by 7 bases and J by 0 bases, with 9 bases between the two germline ends. CDR1 and CDR2 from the germline V gene are SQVTM and ANQGSEA. In DNA form, the CDR3 reads TGCAGCGCGACTACCGTGAACACTGAAGCTTTCTTT. It is translated as CSATTVNTEAFF.

This clonotype occurred many times. The chain links TRBV9 to TRBJ2-5, with 12 bases matching TRBD1. This CDR3 region has 16 residues. Germline CDR1 SGDLS, CDR2 YYNGEE. J was trimmed by 4 bases and V by 2 bases; bases with no gene match: 6. This CDR3 reads CASSVGTGGGVETQYF. The CDR3 coding sequence is TGTGCCAGCAGCGTGGGGACAGGGGGCGGGGTAGAGACCCAGTACTTC.